One and the same sample provided the 7 T cell receptor beta chains below, sequenced in a study of blood T cell repertoires in COVID-19. Measured with immunoSEQ multiplex PCR; TCRdb has only the in-frame clones, and not every one. This sample carries roughly 52,000 clones, 82% of them seen once, and the ten largest clones take around 10%. Sequenced sample: peripheral blood. The receptors shown here come from a man older than 75 with COVID-19, enrolled during active disease.

The chain links TRBV5-1 to TRBJ2-3; 9 bases line up with TRBD1. There are 15 residues in the CDR3. CDR1 and CDR2 from the germline V gene are SGHRS and YFSETQ. The V segment lost 4 bases and the J segment 2 bases; nucleotides outside the gene matches: 5. CDR3 in amino acids: CASSAGTGYTDTQYF. CDR3 DNA sequence: TGCGCCAGCAGCGCCGGGACAGGGTACACAGATACGCAGTATTTT. Complete variable domain (other parts from reference TRBV5-1 and TRBJ2-3): KAGVTQTPRYLIKTRGQQVTLSCSPISGHRSVSWYQQTPGQGLQFLFEYFSETQRNKGNFPGRFSGRQFSNSRSEMNVSTLELGDSALYLCASSAGTGYTDTQYFGPGTRLTVL.

V and J are TRBV6-6 and TRBJ2-7; 10 bases fit TRBD1. Germline-derived CDR1 and CDR2 are MNHNY and SVGAGI (reference sequence). The V gene end was trimmed by 6 bases and the J gene end by 3 bases; junction bases not matched to a gene: 5. The CDR3 totals 14 residues. The CDR3 loop reads CASSRDRGHYEQYF. Here the CDR3 DNA reads TGTGCCAGCAGCCGGGACAGGGGCCACTACGAGCAGTACTTC.

This clone showed up just a few times. This chain links TRBV4-2 with TRBJ2-7; the D is unclear. With 1 base removed from V and 0 bases from J, the gap between germline ends came to 22 bases. The germline V gene has CDR1 LGHNA and CDR2 YNFKEQ. This CDR3 region has 19 residues. DNA for the CDR3: TGTGCCAGCAGCCAAGGAGCCTTAAAGAGTACGGTGCTCTCCTACGAGCAGTACTTC. Encoded protein: CASSQGALKSTVLSYEQYF.

This clone was seen only a few times. This sequence joins TRBV5-1 and TRBJ2-1, with 8 positions matching TRBD1. V was pared by 3 bases and J by 9 bases, with 11 bases of the junction left unmatched. This CDR3 region has 15 residues. The germline gives CDR1 SGHRS, CDR2 YFSETQ. The CDR3 bases are TGCGCCAGCAGCTGGGATCCTCCCGACAGGGGTGAGCAGTTCTTC. It codes for CASSWDPPDRGEQFF.

This chain uses TRBV11-2 with TRBJ1-1; D may be TRBD1 (6 bases). The length of the CDR3 is 15 residues. Trimming stripped 0 bases from V and 0 bases from J, with 8 bases between. Per germline, CDR1 SGHAT and CDR2 FQNNGV. The CDR3 region is CASSLDDRMNTEAFF. CDR3 sequence (DNA): TGTGCCAGCAGCTTAGATGACAGGATGAACACTGAAGCTTTCTTT.

This chain links TRBV7-2 with TRBJ2-1, with 7 positions matching TRBD2. Looked up from germline, CDR1 is SGHTA and CDR2 is FQGNSA. V trimming: 1 base; J trimming: 1 base; junction bases outside the gene matches: 4. The CDR3 has 16 amino acids. In DNA form, the CDR3 reads TGTGCCAGCAGCTTAGGACCTAGCGGTTCCTACAATGAGCAGTTCTTC. Its protein product is CASSLGPSGSYNEQFF. Full variable domain (rest looked up from reference TRBV7-2 and TRBJ2-1): GAGVSQSPSNKVTEKGKDVELRCDPISGHTALYWYRQSLGQGLEFLIYFQGNSAPDKSGLPSDRFSAERTGGSVSTLTIQRTQQEDSAVYLCASSLGPSGSYNEQFFGPGTRLTVL.

The chain employs TRBV7-6 and TRBJ1-5; 10 bases fit TRBD1. CDR3 length equals 16 residues. V dropped 5 bases and J dropped 1; count of bases not matched to a gene: 5. Germline values: CDR1 SGHVS, CDR2 FNYEAQ. The CDR3 spells CASSLGQGRSNQPQHF. The CDR3, as DNA: TGTGCCAGCAGCCTGGGACAGGGGCGAAGCAATCAGCCCCAGCATTTT.